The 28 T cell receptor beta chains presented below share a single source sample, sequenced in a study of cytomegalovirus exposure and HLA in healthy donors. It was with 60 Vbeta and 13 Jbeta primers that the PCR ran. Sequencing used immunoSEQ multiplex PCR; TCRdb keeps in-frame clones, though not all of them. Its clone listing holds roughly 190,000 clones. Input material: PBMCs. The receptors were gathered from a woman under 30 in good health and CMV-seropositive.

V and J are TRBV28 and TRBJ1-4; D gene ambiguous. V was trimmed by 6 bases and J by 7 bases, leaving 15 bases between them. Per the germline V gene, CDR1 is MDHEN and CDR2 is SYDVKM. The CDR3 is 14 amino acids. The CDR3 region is CASRPAGVGEKLFF. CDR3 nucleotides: TGTGCCAGCAGACCCGCGGGAGTCGGTGAAAAACTGTTTTTT.

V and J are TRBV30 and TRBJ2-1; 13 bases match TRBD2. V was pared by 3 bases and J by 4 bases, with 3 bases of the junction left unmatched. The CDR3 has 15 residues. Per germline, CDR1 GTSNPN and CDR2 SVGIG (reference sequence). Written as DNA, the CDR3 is TGTGCCTGGAGAGGACTAGCGGGAGCTTACAATGAGCAGTTCTTC. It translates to CAWRGLAGAYNEQFF.

The CDR3 reads CASRGGGSSYNEQFF. The CDR3 DNA reads as TGTGCCAGCAGGGGCGGGGGGAGCTCCTACAATGAGCAGTTCTTC. The chain links TRBV7-9 to TRBJ2-1; the match to TRBD2 covers 8 bases. This CDR3 has 15 amino acids. V lost 6 bases and J lost 0; bases outside the gene matches: 4. Per the germline V gene, CDR1 is SEHNR and CDR2 is FQNEAQ (reference sequence).

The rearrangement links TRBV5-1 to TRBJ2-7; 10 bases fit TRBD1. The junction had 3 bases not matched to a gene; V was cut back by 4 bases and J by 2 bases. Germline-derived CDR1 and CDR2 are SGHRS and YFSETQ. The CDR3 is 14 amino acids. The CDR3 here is CASSVGQGAYEQYF. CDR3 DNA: TGCGCCAGCAGCGTAGGACAGGGGGCCTACGAGCAGTACTTC.

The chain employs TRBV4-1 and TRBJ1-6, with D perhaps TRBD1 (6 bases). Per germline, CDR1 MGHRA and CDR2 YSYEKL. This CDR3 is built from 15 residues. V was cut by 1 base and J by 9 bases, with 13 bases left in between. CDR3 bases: TGCGCCAGCAGCCAAGGGGGGCGAGGGACTTCACCCCTCCACTTT. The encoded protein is CASSQGGRGTSPLHF.

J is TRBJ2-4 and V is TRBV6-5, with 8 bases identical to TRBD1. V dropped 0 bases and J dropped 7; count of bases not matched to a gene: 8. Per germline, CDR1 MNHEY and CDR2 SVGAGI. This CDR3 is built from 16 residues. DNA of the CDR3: TGTGCCAGCAGTTACTCGACCCAGGGGGCGGGGAACATTCAGTACTTC. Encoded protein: CASSYSTQGAGNIQYF.

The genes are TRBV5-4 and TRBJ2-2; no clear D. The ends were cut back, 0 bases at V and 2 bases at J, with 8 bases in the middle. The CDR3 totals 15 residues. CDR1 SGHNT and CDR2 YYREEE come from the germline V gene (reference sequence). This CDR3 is CASSLAMANTGELFF. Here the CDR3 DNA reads TGTGCCAGCAGCTTGGCCATGGCCAACACCGGGGAGCTGTTTTTT.

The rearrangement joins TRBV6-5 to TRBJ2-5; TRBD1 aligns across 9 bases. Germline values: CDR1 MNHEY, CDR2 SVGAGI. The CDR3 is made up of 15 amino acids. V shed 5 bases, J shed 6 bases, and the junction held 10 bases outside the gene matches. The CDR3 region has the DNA TGTGCCAGCAGTCCCCCGGGACAGGGTGCGAAGACCCAGTACTTC. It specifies CASSPPGQGAKTQYF.

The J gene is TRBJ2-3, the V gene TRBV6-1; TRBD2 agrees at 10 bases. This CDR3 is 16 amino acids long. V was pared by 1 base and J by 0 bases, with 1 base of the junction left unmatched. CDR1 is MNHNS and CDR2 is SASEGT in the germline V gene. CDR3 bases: TGTGCCAGCAGTGAAGTTAGCGGGGGGAGCACAGATACGCAGTATTTT. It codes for CASSEVSGGSTDTQYF.

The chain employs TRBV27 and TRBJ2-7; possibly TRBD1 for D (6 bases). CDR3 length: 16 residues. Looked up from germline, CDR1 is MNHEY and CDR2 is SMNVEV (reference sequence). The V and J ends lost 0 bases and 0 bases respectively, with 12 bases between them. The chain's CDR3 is CASSLSGQGSSYEQYF. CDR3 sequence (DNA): TGTGCCAGCAGTTTATCTGGGCAGGGGAGCTCCTACGAGCAGTACTTC.

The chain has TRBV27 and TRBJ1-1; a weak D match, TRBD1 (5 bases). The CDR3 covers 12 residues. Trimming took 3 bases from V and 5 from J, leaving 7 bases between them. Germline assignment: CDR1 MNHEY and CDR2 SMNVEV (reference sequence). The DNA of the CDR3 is TGTGCCAGCAGTTTCAGGGAAACTGAAGCTTTCTTT. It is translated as CASSFRETEAFF.

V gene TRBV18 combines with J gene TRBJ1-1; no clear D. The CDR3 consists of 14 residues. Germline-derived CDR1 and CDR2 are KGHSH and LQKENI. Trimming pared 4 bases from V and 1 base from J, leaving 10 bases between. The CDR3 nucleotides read TGTGCCAGCTCACAATCCGGTGGGAACACTGAAGCTTTCTTT. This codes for CASSQSGGNTEAFF.

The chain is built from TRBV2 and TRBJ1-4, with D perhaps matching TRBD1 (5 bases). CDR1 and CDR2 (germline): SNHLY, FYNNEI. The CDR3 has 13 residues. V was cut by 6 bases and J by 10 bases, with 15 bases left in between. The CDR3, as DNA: TGTGCCAGCAGATCGACTGCTAGGGGAAAACTGTTTTTT. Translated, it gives CASRSTARGKLFF.

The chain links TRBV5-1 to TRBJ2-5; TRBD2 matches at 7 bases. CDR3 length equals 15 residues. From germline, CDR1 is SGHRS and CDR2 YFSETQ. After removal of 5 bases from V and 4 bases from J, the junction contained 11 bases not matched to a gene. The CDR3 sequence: CASSPTAGMAETQYF. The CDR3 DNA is TGCGCCAGCAGTCCCACAGCGGGAATGGCAGAGACCCAGTACTTC.

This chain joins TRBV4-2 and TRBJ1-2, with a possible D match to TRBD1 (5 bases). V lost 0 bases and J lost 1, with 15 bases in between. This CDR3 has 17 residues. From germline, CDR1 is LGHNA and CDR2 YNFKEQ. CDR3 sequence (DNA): TGTGCCAGCAGCCAAGATGGGGCGTCAGGGATTAACTATGGCTACACCTTC. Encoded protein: CASSQDGASGINYGYTF.

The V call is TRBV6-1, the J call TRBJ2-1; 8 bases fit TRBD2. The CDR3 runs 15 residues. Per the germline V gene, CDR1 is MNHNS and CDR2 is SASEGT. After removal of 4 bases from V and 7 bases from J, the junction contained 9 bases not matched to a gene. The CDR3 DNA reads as TGTGCCAGCAGTGGCCGGGAGGGAGTAAAAAATGAGCAGTTCTTC. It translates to CASSGREGVKNEQFF.

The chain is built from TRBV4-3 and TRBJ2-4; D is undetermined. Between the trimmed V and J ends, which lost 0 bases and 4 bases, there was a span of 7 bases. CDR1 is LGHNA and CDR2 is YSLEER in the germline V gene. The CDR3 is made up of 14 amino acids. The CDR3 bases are TGCGCCAGCAGCCAAGATGTCAGTAAAAACATTCAGTACTTC. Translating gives CASSQDVSKNIQYF.

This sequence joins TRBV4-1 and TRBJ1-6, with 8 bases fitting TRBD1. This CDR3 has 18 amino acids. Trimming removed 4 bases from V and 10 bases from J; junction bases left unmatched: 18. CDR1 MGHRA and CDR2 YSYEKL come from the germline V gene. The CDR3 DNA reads TGCGCCAGCAGCCCCTCCCCCGGACAGGGCCAAGGGGAGTCACCCCTCCACTTT. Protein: CASSPSPGQGQGESPLHF.

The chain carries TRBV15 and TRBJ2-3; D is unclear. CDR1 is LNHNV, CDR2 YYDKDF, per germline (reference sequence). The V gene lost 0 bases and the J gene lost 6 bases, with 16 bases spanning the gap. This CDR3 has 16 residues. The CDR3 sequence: CATSRDLSRRSDTQYF. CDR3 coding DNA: TGTGCCACCAGCAGAGATCTGAGCCGTCGGTCCGATACGCAGTATTTT.

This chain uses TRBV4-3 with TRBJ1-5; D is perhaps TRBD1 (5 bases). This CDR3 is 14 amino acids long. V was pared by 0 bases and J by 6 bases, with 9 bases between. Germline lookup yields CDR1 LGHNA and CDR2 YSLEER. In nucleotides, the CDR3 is TGCGCCAGCAGCCAAGAGGAGGGGATTCAGCCCCAGCATTTT. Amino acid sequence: CASSQEEGIQPQHF.

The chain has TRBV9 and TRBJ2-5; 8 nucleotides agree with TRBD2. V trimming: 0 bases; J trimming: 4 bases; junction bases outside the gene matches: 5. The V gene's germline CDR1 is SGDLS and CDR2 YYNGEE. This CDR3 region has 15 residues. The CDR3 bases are TGTGCCAGCAGCGTAGAAGGGGGACTAGGAGAGACCCAGTACTTC. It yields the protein CASSVEGGLGETQYF.

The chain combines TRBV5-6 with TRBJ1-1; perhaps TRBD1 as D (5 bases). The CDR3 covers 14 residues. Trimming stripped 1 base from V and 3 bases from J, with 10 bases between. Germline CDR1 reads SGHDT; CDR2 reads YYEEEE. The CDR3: CASSLFWDYTEAFF. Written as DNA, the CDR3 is TGTGCCAGCAGCTTGTTTTGGGACTACACTGAAGCTTTCTTT.

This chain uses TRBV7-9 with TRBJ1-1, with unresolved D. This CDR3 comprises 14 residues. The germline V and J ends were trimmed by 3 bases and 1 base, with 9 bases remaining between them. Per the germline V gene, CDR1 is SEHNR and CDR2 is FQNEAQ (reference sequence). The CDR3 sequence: CASSFEGTNTEAFF. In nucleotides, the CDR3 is TGTGCCAGCAGCTTTGAGGGAACGAACACTGAAGCTTTCTTT.

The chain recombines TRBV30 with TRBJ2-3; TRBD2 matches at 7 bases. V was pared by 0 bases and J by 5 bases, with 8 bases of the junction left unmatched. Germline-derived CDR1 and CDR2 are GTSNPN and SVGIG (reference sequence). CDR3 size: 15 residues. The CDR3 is CAWSVLPPGGDTQYF. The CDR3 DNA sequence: TGTGCCTGGAGTGTACTCCCACCGGGGGGAGATACGCAGTATTTT.

In DNA, the CDR3 is TGTGCCATCTCAGCGGGGGCCCTTAACAATGAGCAGTTCTTC. As protein: CAISAGALNNEQFF. J is TRBJ2-1 and V is TRBV10-3, with 8 bases aligning to TRBD2. V trimming: 8 bases; J trimming: 5 bases; junction bases outside the gene matches: 8. This CDR3 spans 14 amino acids. From germline, CDR1 is ENHRY and CDR2 SYGVKD.

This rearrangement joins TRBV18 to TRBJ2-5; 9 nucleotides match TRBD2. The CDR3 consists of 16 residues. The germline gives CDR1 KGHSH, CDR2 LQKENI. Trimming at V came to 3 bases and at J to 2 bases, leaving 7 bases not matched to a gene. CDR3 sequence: CASSPGLAGMQETQYF. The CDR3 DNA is TGTGCCAGCTCACCGGGGCTAGCGGGAATGCAAGAGACCCAGTACTTC.

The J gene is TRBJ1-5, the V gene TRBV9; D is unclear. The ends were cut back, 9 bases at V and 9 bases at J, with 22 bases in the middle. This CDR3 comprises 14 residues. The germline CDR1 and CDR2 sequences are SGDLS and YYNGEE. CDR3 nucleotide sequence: TGTGCCACCACGGGAATGGGAGGCCTATGGCCCCAGCATTTT. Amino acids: CATTGMGGLWPQHF.

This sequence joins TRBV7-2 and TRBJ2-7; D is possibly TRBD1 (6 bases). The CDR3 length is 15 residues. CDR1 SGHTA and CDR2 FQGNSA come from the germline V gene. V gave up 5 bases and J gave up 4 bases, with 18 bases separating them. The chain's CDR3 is CASSPWVGAGYEQYF. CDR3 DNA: TGTGCCAGCAGCCCGTGGGTGGGGGCAGGGTACGAGCAGTACTTC.